This T cell receptor beta chain was identified in a study of cytomegalovirus exposure and HLA in healthy donors. PCR employed 60 Vbeta and 13 Jbeta primers. TCRdb's copy holds only in-frame clones and misses some; the assay was immunoSEQ multiplex PCR. This sample has some 150,000 clones, with approximately 80% found just once. The CDR3 has 16 amino acids. Germline loops: CDR1 SGHVS, CDR2 FQNEAQ. The junction had 9 bases not matched to a gene; V was cut back by 5 bases and J by 2 bases. Findings of the study overall: A later analysis by the authors found several of the most significant clusters apparently linked to common viral pathogens. In all likelihood, a cluster of highly shared sequence variants was a sequencing artifact. At a 0.05 false discovery rate, a later analysis found some 18,000 TCR beta sequences to be associated with HLA alleles.

This clone was counted a few times. Its antigen is as yet unknown. The donors comprised healthy bone marrow donors. Material: PBMCs. The clonotype comes from a man aged 30 to 39 in good health and CMV-seropositive. V and J are TRBV7-8 and TRBJ2-7; 10 bases line up with TRBD2. DNA of the CDR3: TGTGCCAGCAGCGGTGGACTAGCGGACATCCCCTACGAGCAGTACTTC. Translating gives CASSGGLADIPYEQYF.